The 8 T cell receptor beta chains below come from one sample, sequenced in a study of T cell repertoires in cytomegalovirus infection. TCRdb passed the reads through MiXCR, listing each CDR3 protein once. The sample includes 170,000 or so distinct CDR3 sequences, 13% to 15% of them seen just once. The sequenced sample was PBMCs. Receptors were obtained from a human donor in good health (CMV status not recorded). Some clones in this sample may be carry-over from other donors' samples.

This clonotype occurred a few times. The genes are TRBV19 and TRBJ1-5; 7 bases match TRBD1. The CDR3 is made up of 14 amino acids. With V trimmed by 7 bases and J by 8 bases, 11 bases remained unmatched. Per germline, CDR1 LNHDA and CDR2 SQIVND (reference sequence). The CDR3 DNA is TGTGCCAGTACTCCTTTGACAGGGTCTGAGCCCCAGCATTTT. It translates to CASTPLTGSEPQHF.

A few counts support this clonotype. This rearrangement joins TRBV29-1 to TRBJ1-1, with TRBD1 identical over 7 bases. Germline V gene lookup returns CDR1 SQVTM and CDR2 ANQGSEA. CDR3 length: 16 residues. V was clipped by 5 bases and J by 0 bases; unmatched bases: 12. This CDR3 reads CSVLGTATSMNTEAFF. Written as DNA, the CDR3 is TGCAGCGTTCTTGGGACAGCCACTTCTATGAACACTGAAGCTTTCTTT.

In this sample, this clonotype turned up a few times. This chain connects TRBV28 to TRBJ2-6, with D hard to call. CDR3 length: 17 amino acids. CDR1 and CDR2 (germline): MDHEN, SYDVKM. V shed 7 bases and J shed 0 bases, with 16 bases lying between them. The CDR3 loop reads CASTADQPDSGANVLTF. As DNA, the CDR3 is TGTGCCAGCACCGCCGATCAACCCGACTCTGGGGCCAACGTCCTGACTTTC.

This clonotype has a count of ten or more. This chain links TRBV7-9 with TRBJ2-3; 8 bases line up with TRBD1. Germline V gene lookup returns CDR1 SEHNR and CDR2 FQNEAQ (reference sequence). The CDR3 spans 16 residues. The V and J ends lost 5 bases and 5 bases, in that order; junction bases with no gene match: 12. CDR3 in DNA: TGTGCCAGCAGCCGTACCTTGGACAGGGCGGAAGATACGCAGTATTTT. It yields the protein CASSRTLDRAEDTQYF.

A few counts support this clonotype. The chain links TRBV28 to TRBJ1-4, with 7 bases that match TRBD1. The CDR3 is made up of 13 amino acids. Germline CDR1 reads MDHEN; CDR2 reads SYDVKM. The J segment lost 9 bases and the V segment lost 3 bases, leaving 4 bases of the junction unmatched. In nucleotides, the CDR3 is TGTGCCAGCAGTTTCCGACAGGGCCAAAAACTGTTTTTT. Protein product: CASSFRQGQKLFF.

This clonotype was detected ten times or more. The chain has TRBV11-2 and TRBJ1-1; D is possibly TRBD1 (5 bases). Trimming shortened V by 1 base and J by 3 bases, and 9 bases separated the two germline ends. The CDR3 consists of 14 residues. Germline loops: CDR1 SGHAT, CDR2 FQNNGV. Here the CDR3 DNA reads TGTGCCAGCAGCTTAGCCGGGACCTACACTGAAGCTTTCTTT. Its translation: CASSLAGTYTEAFF. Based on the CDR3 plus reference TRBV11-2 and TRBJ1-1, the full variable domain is EAGVAQSPRYKIIEKRQSVAFWCNPISGHATLYWYQQILGQGPKLLIQFQNNGVVDDSQLPKDRFSAERLKGVDSTLKIQPAKLEDSAVYLCASSLAGTYTEAFFGQGTRLTVV.

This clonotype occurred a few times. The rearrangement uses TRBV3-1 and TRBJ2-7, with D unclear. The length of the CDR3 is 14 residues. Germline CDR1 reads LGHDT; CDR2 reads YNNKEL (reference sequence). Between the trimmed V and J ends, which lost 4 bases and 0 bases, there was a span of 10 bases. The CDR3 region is CASSLMDFSYEQYF. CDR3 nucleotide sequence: TGTGCCAGCAGCCTCATGGATTTCTCCTACGAGCAGTACTTC.

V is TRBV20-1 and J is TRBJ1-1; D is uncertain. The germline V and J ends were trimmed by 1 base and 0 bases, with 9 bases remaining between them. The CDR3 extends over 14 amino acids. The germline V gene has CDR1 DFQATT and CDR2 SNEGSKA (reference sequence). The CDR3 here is CSARGTPMNTEAFF. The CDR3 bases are TGCAGTGCTAGAGGGACGCCCATGAACACTGAAGCTTTCTTT.